The 9 T cell receptor beta chains reported below all come from one sample, sequenced in a study of a mutant IDH1 vaccine in newly diagnosed glioma. Sequencing was performed with immunoSEQ multiplex PCR; in TCRdb, only in-frame clones are kept and a portion is missing. Here the sample spans tens of thousands of clones, about 73% being singletons. Time point noted: baseline, week 1 (first vaccination visit). Treatment defined: pre-vaccination baseline after standard-of-care therapy. The specimen was PBMCs, collected from a glioma patient treated with radiotherapy, temozolomide or both. These receptors were obtained from a man in his forties with glioma. Some clones in this sample may be carry-over from other donors' samples.

J is TRBJ1-2 and V is TRBV7-9; 7 bases agree with TRBD1. Germline assignment: CDR1 SEHNR and CDR2 FQNEAQ (reference sequence). The CDR3 is made up of 11 amino acids. The J segment lost 13 bases and the V segment lost 4 bases, leaving 6 bases of the junction unmatched. The CDR3 coding sequence is TGTGCCAGCAGCTCCGAGGGGGCTCGCACCTTC. This gives the protein CASSSEGARTF.

The rearrangement links TRBV21-1 to TRBJ2-7; the listed D gene, TRBD2, was not tested against the DNA. TRBV21-1 is termed a pseudogene. The CDR3 spans 15 residues. CDR3 residues: CASSFSGGDLYEQYF. CDR3 DNA: TGTGCCAGCAGCTTTAGCGGGGGGGACCTCTACGAGCAGTACTTC.

The CDR3 nucleotides are TGCGCCAGCAGCTCTCCGGGACTAGCGGGATTAAGCGTACACGAGCAGTACTTC. Residues: CASSSPGLAGLSVHEQYF. The rearrangement links TRBV5-1 to TRBJ2-7; 13 positions match TRBD2. The trim removed 3 bases at V and 5 bases at J, leaving 14 bases unmatched. This CDR3 is built from 18 residues. From germline, CDR1 is SGHRS and CDR2 YFSETQ.

The CDR3 sequence: CASGGGYEQYF. CDR3 sequence (DNA): TGTGCCAGTGGGGGGGGATACGAGCAGTACTTC. The chain couples TRBV6-1 to TRBJ2-7; 7 bases fit TRBD2. This CDR3 is built from 11 residues. The germline CDR1 and CDR2 sequences are MNHNS and SASEGT. After removal of 9 bases from V and 4 bases from J, the junction contained 3 bases not matched to a gene.

The chain uses TRBV4-1 and TRBJ1-1; TRBD1 matches at 9 bases. Germline V CDR1 and CDR2: MGHRA, YSYEKL. There are 17 residues in the CDR3. V was clipped by 4 bases and J by 3 bases; unmatched bases: 12. The CDR3 sequence: CASSLMGQGGFDTEAFF. CDR3 DNA sequence: TGCGCCAGCAGCCTAATGGGACAGGGAGGATTCGACACTGAAGCTTTCTTT.

The chain recombines TRBV15 with TRBJ1-1, with a possible D match to TRBD1 (5 bases). V was clipped by 3 bases and J by 10 bases, with 18 bases between them. This CDR3 region has 14 residues. Germline V gene lookup returns CDR1 LNHNV and CDR2 YYDKDF (reference sequence). The CDR3 protein is CATSSTLSRVVAFF. CDR3 in DNA: TGTGCCACCAGCAGCACACTTAGCAGGGTGGTAGCTTTCTTT.

By sample fraction, this clone is medium-sized. V usage is TRBV5-6 and J usage is TRBJ1-5; D is unresolved. This CDR3 region has 14 residues. Germline V CDR1 and CDR2: SGHDT, YYEEEE. Between the trimmed V and J ends, which lost 0 bases and 7 bases, there was a span of 11 bases. The CDR3 bases are TGTGCCAGCAGCTTGGGGTCTAGCGGACAGCCCCAGCATTTT. Protein: CASSLGSSGQPQHF.

This clone is medium-sized (0.01 to 0.1%). The gene calls are TRBV7-9 and TRBJ1-1, with D unresolved. Germline V gives CDR1 SEHNR, CDR2 FQNEAQ (reference sequence). The CDR3 is 14 amino acids. The ends were cut back, 3 bases at V and 4 bases at J, with 12 bases in the middle. This chain's CDR3 is CASSFPPGITEAFF. In DNA form, the CDR3 reads TGTGCCAGCAGCTTTCCCCCGGGGATCACTGAAGCTTTCTTT. Filled out from reference TRBV7-9 and TRBJ1-1, the complete variable domain reads DTGVSQNPRHKITKRGQNVTFRCDPISEHNRLYWYRQTLGQGPEFLTYFQNEAQLEKSRLLSDRFSAERPKGSFSTLEIQRTEQGDSAMYLCASSFPPGITEAFFGQGTRLTVV.

The CDR3 DNA reads TGTGCCAGCAGCTTGGAGGCAGGGAGTTCAGATACGCAGTATTTT. It specifies CASSLEAGSSDTQYF. This rearrangement joins TRBV5-5 to TRBJ2-3, with D possibly being TRBD1 or TRBD2 (5 bases each). The CDR3 spans 15 residues. Germline assignment: CDR1 SGHKS and CDR2 YYEKEE (reference sequence). Trimming took off 0 bases at V and 4 bases at J, with 12 bases between the two ends.